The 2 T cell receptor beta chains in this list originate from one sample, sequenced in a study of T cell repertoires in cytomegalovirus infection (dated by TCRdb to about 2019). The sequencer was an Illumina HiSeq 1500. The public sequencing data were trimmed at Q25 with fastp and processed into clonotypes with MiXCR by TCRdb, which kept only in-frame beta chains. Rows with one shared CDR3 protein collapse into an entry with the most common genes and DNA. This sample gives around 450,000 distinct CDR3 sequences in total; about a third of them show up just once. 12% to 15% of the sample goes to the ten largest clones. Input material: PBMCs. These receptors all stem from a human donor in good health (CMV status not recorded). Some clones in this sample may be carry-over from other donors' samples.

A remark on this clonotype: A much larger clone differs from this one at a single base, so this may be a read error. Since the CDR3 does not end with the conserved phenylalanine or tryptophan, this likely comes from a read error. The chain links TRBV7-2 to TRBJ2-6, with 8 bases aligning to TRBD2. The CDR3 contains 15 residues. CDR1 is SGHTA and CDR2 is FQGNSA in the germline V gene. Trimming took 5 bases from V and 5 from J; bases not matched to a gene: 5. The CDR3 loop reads CASSTGGARANVLTL. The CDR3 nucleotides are TGTGCCAGCAGCACCGGGGGGGCCCGGGCCAACGTCCTGACTTTA.

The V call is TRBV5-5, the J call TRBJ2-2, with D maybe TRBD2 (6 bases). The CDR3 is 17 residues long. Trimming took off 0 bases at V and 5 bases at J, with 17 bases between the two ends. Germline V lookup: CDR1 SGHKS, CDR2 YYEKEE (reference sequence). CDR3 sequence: CASSLDIAALRTGELFF. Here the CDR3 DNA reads TGTGCCAGCAGCTTGGATATAGCGGCCCTGAGGACCGGGGAGCTGTTTTTT.